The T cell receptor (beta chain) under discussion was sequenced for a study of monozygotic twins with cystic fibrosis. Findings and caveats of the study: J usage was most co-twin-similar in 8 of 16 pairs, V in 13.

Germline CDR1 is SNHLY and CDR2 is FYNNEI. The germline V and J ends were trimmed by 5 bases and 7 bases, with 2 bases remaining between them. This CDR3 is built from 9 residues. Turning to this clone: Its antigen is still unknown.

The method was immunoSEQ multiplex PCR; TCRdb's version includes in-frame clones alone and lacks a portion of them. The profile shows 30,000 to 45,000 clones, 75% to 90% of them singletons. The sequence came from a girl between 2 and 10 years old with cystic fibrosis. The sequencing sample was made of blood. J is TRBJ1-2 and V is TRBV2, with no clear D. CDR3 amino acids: CASSIGYTF. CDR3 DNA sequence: TGTGCCAGCAGTATTGGCTACACCTTC.